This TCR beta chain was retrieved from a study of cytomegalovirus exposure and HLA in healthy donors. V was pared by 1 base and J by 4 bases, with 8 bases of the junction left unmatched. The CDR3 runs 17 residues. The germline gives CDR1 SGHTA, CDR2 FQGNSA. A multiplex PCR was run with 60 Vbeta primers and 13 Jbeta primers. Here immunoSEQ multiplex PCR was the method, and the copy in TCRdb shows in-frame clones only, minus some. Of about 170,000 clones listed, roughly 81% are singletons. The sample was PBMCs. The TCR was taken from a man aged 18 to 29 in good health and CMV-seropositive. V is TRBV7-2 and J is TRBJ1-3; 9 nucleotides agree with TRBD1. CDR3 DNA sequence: TGTGCCAGCAGCTTAGGAGGACAGGGGATGGTAGGAAACACCATATATTTT. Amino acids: CASSLGGQGMVGNTIYF. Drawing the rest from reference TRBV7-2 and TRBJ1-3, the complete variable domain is GAGVSQSPSNKVTEKGKDVELRCDPISGHTALYWYRQSLGQGLEFLIYFQGNSAPDKSGLPSDRFSAERTGGSVSTLTIQRTQQEDSAVYLCASSLGGQGMVGNTIYFGEGSWLTVV.